This TCR beta chain was sequenced during a study of cytomegalovirus exposure and HLA in healthy donors. The CDR3 spans 16 residues. The V and J ends lost 2 bases and 0 bases respectively, with 11 bases between them. In germline, CDR1 is SGHTA, CDR2 FQGNSA. Both 60 Vbeta primers and 13 Jbeta primers went into the PCR. The repertoire was sequenced with immunoSEQ multiplex PCR; TCRdb's copy has only in-frame clones and lacks some. The sample includes about 40,000 clones, 70% to 85% of them seen just once. Source material: PBMCs. The clonotype originates from a young woman in good health and CMV-seropositive. The rearrangement links TRBV7-2 to TRBJ2-1, with D tentatively TRBD2 (5 bases). In nucleotides, the CDR3 is TGTGCCAGCAGCTTATTCGGGGTGAGCTCCTACAATGAGCAGTTCTTC. As protein: CASSLFGVSSYNEQFF.